The clone carrying this TCR beta chain was counted between two and nine times. This sample is part of a study of T cells in Graves' hyperthyroidism and ophthalmopathy. The V and J ends lost 5 bases and 5 bases respectively, with 9 bases between them. CDR1 is SEHNR, CDR2 FQNEAQ, per germline (reference sequence). The CDR3 spans 12 residues. The CDR3 regions of TCR beta were amplified from RNA transcripts. A first-round RT-PCR of the TCR CDR3 used the HTBI primer set. TCRdb ran MiXCR on the multiplex PCR reads and lists one entry per CDR3 protein. The profile covers 400,000 to 600,000 distinct CDR3 sequences, with around 15% appearing a single time and approximately 32% taken by the ten largest. Fresh peripheral blood, 9.5 to 10 ml of it, supplied the PBMCs.

The sample consisted of blood. The chain combines TRBV7-9 with TRBJ2-5, with unresolved D. The receptor was isolated from a woman aged 25 to 39 with Graves' ophthalmopathy. DNA of the CDR3: TGTGCCAGCAGCCAATTCGTGGAGACCCAGTACTTC. This gives the protein CASSQFVETQYF.